This T cell receptor (beta chain) appears in the sequencing data of a study of shared clonotypes between healthy human individuals. The protocol was immunoSEQ multiplex PCR, while the TCRdb copy is restricted to in-frame clones and leaves out a portion. The data hold a few million clones, with just over 90% observed a single time. The V gene's germline CDR1 is SQVTM and CDR2 ANQGSEA. V shed 6 bases, J shed 7 bases, and the junction held 5 bases outside the gene matches. CDR3 length: 12 residues. V is TRBV29-1 and J is TRBJ2-1, with 8 bases identical to TRBD2. The sample taken for sequencing was naive CD4+ T cells sorted from blood. Indicated subset: CD45RA+ positively selected. This receptor was obtained from a man aged 18 to 29 in good health. CDR3 sequence (DNA): TGCAGCGTCGAAAGCGGGGGAAATGAGCAGTTCTTC. Translation gives CSVESGGNEQFF.